The 21 T cell receptor beta chains below come from one sample, sequenced in a study of blood T cell repertoires in COVID-19. This table comes from immunoSEQ multiplex PCR, and its TCRdb copy is limited to in-frame clones, with some not included. Found here are over 150,000 clones, more than 75% of them singletons; the top ten hold over 2%. Material: peripheral blood. Receptor source: a woman at least 80 years old with COVID-19, enrolled during active disease.

The V call is TRBV27, the J call TRBJ2-1, with 10 bases identical to TRBD1. CDR1 is MNHEY, CDR2 SMNVEV, per germline (reference sequence). The V segment lost 7 bases and the J segment 4 bases; nucleotides outside the gene matches: 13. CDR3 length: 17 amino acids. CDR3 residues: CASNPTVRTGGYNEQFF. CDR3 bases: TGTGCCAGCAACCCAACCGTTAGGACAGGGGGGTACAATGAGCAGTTCTTC.

This chain's CDR3 is CASSYPQARNTEAFF. The CDR3 nucleotides are TGTGCCAGCAGTTACCCACAGGCAAGGAACACTGAAGCTTTCTTT. The V and J genes are TRBV6-6 and TRBJ1-1; D may be TRBD1 (5 bases). The germline V gene encodes CDR1 MNHNY and CDR2 SVGAGI (reference sequence). The CDR3 contains 15 residues. V lost 2 bases and J lost 1, with 11 bases in between.

The rearrangement links TRBV5-1 to TRBJ2-7; 9 bases match TRBD2. Per the germline V gene, CDR1 is SGHRS and CDR2 is YFSETQ. After removal of 4 bases from V and 2 bases from J, the junction contained 7 bases not matched to a gene. The CDR3 runs to 15 residues. The CDR3 spells CASSLGTSSTYEQYF. The CDR3 DNA follows: TGCGCCAGCAGCCTAGGGACTAGCAGCACCTACGAGCAGTACTTC.

This chain uses TRBV6-5 with TRBJ2-6; no clear D gene. Trimming removed 5 bases from V and 4 bases from J, with 12 bases in between. CDR3 length: 15 amino acids. The germline gives CDR1 MNHEY, CDR2 SVGAGI. CDR3 nucleotides: TGTGCCAGCAGTCCTGGCATGTTAGGGGCCAACGTCCTGACTTTC. Protein product: CASSPGMLGANVLTF.

This clone is a singleton in its sample. The chain is built from TRBV5-4 and TRBJ1-1; TRBD1 matches at 8 bases. Germline lookup yields CDR1 SGHNT and CDR2 YYREEE (reference sequence). The CDR3 length is 15 residues. V lost 3 bases, J lost 8 bases, and 12 bases stayed unmatched. CDR3 region: CASSSGGQGTFEAFF. The CDR3 DNA sequence: TGTGCCAGCAGCTCCGGCGGACAGGGTACATTCGAAGCTTTCTTT.

The chain is built from TRBV7-2 and TRBJ2-7; 7 bases align to TRBD1. Trimming cost V 4 bases and J 0 bases; bases outside gene matches: 18. This CDR3 has 19 amino acids. Per the germline V gene, CDR1 is SGHTA and CDR2 is FQGNSA. The CDR3 nucleotides are TGTGCCAGCAGCTCCCGACAGGGTTCCGTTGGGAGCAGCTCCTACGAGCAGTACTTC. It specifies CASSSRQGSVGSSSYEQYF.

V usage is TRBV4-3 and J usage is TRBJ1-3, with no clear D. Germline values: CDR1 LGHNA, CDR2 YSLEER. The length of the CDR3 is 15 residues. Trimming removed 0 bases from V and 0 bases from J, with 6 bases in between. The CDR3 DNA reads TGCGCCAGCAGCCAAGATACCAGCTCTGGAAACACCATATATTTT. It specifies CASSQDTSSGNTIYF.

This clone was counted a few times. The genes are TRBV4-2 and TRBJ2-5; TRBD1 matches at 8 bases. V dropped 4 bases and J dropped 3; count of bases not matched to a gene: 4. Germline CDR1 is LGHNA and CDR2 is YNFKEQ. The CDR3 contains 14 residues. CDR3 amino acids: CASSPSDREETQYF. The CDR3 region has the DNA TGTGCCAGCAGCCCTTCGGACAGGGAAGAGACCCAGTACTTC.

The rearrangement joins TRBV6-1 to TRBJ2-1, with 7 bases aligning to TRBD2. Germline CDR1 and CDR2: MNHNS and SASEGT. Unmatched junction bases numbered 6, after V lost 0 bases and J lost 7 bases. There are 15 residues in the CDR3. The CDR3 DNA reads TGTGCCAGCAGTGAAGCGCCTAGCGGCTCTAATGAGCAGTTCTTC. Translated, it gives CASSEAPSGSNEQFF.

The chain uses TRBV5-1 and TRBJ2-5, with D perhaps matching TRBD2 (5 bases). CDR3 length: 14 amino acids. In germline, CDR1 is SGHRS, CDR2 YFSETQ. V lost 2 bases and J 5 bases, leaving 13 bases between the germline ends. The CDR3 region has the DNA TGCGCCAGCAGCTTTGTAGGGAGCGCGGAGACCCAGTACTTC. It specifies CASSFVGSAETQYF.

V gene TRBV6-2 or TRBV6-3 combines with J gene TRBJ2-7; 11 bases are shared with TRBD2. CDR1 is MNHEY, CDR2 SVGEGT, per germline. The CDR3 has 14 residues. The trim removed 5 bases at V and 6 bases at J, leaving 6 bases unmatched. CDR3 in DNA: TGTGCCAGCAGTGCAACGACTAGCGGGGTCGAGCAGTACTTC. This gives the protein CASSATTSGVEQYF.

This chain joins TRBV6-6 and TRBJ1-4; D gene uncertain. The CDR3 has 15 amino acids. Deletions cut 6 bases from V and 0 bases from J, with 11 bases between. Germline V gene data show CDR1 as MNHNY and CDR2 as SVGAGI (reference sequence). CDR3 sequence reads: CASRARTATNEKLFF. The DNA of the CDR3 is TGTGCCAGCAGAGCCAGGACTGCAACTAATGAAAAACTGTTTTTT.

The chain links TRBV6-5 to TRBJ1-3; D is perhaps TRBD1 (6 bases). The CDR3 covers 11 residues. Trimming took 8 bases from V and 4 from J, leaving 6 bases between them. Germline lookup yields CDR1 MNHEY and CDR2 SVGAGI. The CDR3 region is CASGGGNTIYF. CDR3 nucleotides: TGTGCCAGCGGGGGCGGAAACACCATATATTTT.

This clone was picked up a small number of times. The chain links TRBV20-1 to TRBJ2-1; D remains unclear. V gave up 5 bases and J gave up 6 bases, with 8 bases separating them. The CDR3 runs to 11 residues. Looked up from germline, CDR1 is DFQATT and CDR2 is SNEGSKA (reference sequence). The DNA of the CDR3 is TGCAGTGCTCCCCTTAGCAATGAGCAGTTCTTC. Translating it yields CSAPLSNEQFF.

The chain has TRBV4-1 and TRBJ1-2; D perhaps matches TRBD1 (5 bases). The CDR3 length is 14 residues. Germline values: CDR1 MGHRA, CDR2 YSYEKL. With 0 bases removed from V and 6 bases from J, the gap between germline ends came to 11 bases. As DNA, the CDR3 is TGCGCCAGCAGCCAAGATCCACAGGCAGATGGCTACACCTTC. Translating it yields CASSQDPQADGYTF.

The genes are TRBV10-3 and TRBJ1-1, with a possible D match to TRBD1 (5 bases). V lost 1 base and J lost 7, with 16 bases in between. Germline V lookup: CDR1 ENHRY, CDR2 SYGVKD. CDR3 length: 15 amino acids. The CDR3, as DNA: TGTGCCATCAGTGAGTTACCTCAAGACAGCAATGAAGCTTTCTTT. It translates to CAISELPQDSNEAFF.

CDR3 nucleotide sequence: TGTGCCAGCGCAAAAGACGGGGGGGGCTACACCTTC. Translating gives CASAKDGGGYTF. The chain is built from TRBV12-3 or TRBV12-4 and TRBJ1-2, with a possible D match to TRBD1 (5 bases). The CDR3 runs 12 residues. The ends were cut back, 8 bases at V and 8 bases at J, with 15 bases in the middle.

The gene calls are TRBV19 and TRBJ2-3; D not resolved. V lost 6 bases and J 0 bases, leaving 13 bases between the germline ends. Germline CDR1 LNHDA, CDR2 SQIVND (reference sequence). The CDR3 runs to 15 residues. The CDR3 loop is CASRMRRSSTDTQYF. The CDR3 region has the DNA TGTGCCAGTAGAATGCGGCGGAGTAGCACAGATACGCAGTATTTT. The complete variable domain, with remaining parts taken from reference TRBV19 and TRBJ2-3, reads DGGITQSPKYLFRKEGQNVTLSCEQNLNHDAMYWYRQDPGQGLRLIYYSQIVNDFQKGDIAEGYSVSREKKESFPLTVTSAQKNPTAFYLCASRMRRSSTDTQYFGPGTRLTVL.

This clone occurred once. The chain recombines TRBV5-4 with TRBJ2-1; 12 nucleotides line up with TRBD2. The CDR3 is 15 amino acids. The germline V gene has CDR1 SGHNT and CDR2 YYREEE (reference sequence). V lost 5 bases, J lost 4 bases, and 4 bases stayed unmatched. The CDR3 DNA sequence: TGTGCCAGCAGTCCCGGGACTAGCGGGTACAATGAGCAGTTCTTC. Translation gives CASSPGTSGYNEQFF.

This clone was counted a few times. The chain joins TRBV19 to TRBJ1-4; 9 bases are a match to TRBD1. The ends lost 4 bases at V and 8 bases at J; junction bases unmatched: 8. The germline gives CDR1 LNHDA, CDR2 SQIVND (reference sequence). The CDR3 has 15 amino acids. CDR3 sequence reads: CASSTGTGWEEKLFF. In DNA form, the CDR3 reads TGTGCCAGTAGTACCGGGACAGGGTGGGAGGAAAAACTGTTTTTT.

The chain uses TRBV9 and TRBJ2-3; TRBD2 is a possible D gene (6 bases). Germline CDR1 SGDLS, CDR2 YYNGEE. The V and J ends lost 0 bases and 13 bases respectively, with 12 bases between them. CDR3 length: 12 residues. CDR3 residues: CASSVDGGREYF. DNA for the CDR3: TGTGCCAGCAGCGTAGACGGAGGGAGAGAGTATTTT. The complete variable domain, with remaining parts taken from reference TRBV9 and TRBJ2-3, reads DSGVTQTPKHLITATGQRVTLRCSPRSGDLSVYWYQQSLDQGLQFLIQYYNGEERAKGNILERFSAQQFPDLHSELNLSSLELGDSALYFCASSVDGGREYFGPGTRLTVL.